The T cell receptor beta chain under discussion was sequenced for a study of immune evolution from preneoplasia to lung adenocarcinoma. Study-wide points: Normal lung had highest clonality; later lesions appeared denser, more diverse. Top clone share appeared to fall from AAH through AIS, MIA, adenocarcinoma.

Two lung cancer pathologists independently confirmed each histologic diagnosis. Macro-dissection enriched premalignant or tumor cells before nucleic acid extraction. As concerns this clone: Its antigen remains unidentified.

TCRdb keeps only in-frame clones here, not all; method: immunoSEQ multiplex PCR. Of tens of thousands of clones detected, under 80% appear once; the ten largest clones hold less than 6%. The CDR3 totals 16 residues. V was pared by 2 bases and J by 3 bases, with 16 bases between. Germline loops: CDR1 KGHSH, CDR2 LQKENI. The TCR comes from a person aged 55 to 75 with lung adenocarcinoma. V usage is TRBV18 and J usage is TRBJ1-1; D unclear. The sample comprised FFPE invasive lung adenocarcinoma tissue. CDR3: CASSPNYRNSDTEAFF. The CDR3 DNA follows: TGTGCCAGCTCACCAAACTATCGGAATTCGGACACTGAAGCTTTCTTT.